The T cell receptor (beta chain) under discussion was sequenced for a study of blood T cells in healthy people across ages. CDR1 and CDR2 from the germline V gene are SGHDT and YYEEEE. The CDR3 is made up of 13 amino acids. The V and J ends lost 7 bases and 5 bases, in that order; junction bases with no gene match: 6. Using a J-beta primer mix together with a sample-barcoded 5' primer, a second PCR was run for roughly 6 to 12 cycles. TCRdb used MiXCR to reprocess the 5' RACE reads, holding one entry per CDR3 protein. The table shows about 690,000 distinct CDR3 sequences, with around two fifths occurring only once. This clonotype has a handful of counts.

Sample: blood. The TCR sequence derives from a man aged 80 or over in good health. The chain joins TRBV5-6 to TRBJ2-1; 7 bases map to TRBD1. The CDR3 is CASADRPNNEQFF. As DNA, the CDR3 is TGTGCCAGCGCGGACAGGCCAAACAATGAGCAGTTCTTC.